The 7 T cell receptor beta chains in this list originate from one sample, sequenced in a study of Ad26.COV2.S vaccination and SARS-CoV-2 variants. As to treatment: 19 received Ad26.COV2.S at low or high dose, single or two shots; several received placebo; per-sample allocation not given. Samples were taken on day 63 after the first vaccine or placebo injection. Sequencing used immunoSEQ multiplex PCR; TCRdb keeps in-frame clones, though not all of them. The table has about 480,000 clones, roughly 85% seen once. Here the sequenced sample was peripheral blood, taken in a trial of Ad26.COV2.S vaccine versus placebo. These receptors were collected from a person aged 18-65 years who received the Ad26.COV2.S COVID-19 vaccine or a placebo.

J is TRBJ2-3 and V is TRBV7-3; 8 bases map to TRBD2. The CDR3 loop spans 15 amino acids. With 2 bases clipped from V and 3 bases from J, the junction kept 4 bases outside the gene matches. Germline-derived CDR1 and CDR2 are SGHTA and FQGTGA. The CDR3 sequence: CASSLAGGFTDTQYF. The DNA of the CDR3 is TGTGCCAGCAGCTTAGCGGGAGGATTTACAGATACGCAGTATTTT.

The rearrangement uses TRBV4-2 and TRBJ2-7; 14 positions agree with TRBD2. The germline CDR1 and CDR2 sequences are LGHNA and YNFKEQ. The ends lost 1 base at V and 5 bases at J; junction bases unmatched: 1. CDR3 length: 15 residues. In nucleotides, the CDR3 is TGTGCCAGCAGCCAAGCGGGACTAGCGGGAGACGAGCAGTACTTC. It translates to CASSQAGLAGDEQYF.

The chain combines TRBV9 with TRBJ1-1, with unresolved D. V shed 4 bases and J shed 10 bases, with 20 bases lying between them. Germline V CDR1 and CDR2: SGDLS, YYNGEE. This CDR3 comprises 14 residues. The CDR3 protein is CASSPLRSAAGAFF. CDR3 sequence (DNA): TGTGCCAGCAGCCCTCTGAGGTCGGCGGCGGGAGCTTTCTTT.

The chain uses TRBV5-4 and TRBJ2-7; 11 nucleotides align to TRBD1. The CDR3 runs 14 residues. Unmatched junction bases numbered 2, after V lost 6 bases and J lost 0 bases. Looked up from germline, CDR1 is SGHNT and CDR2 is YYREEE (reference sequence). CDR3 bases: TGTGCCAGCAAGGGACAGGGGGACTCCTACGAGCAGTACTTC. Translated: CASKGQGDSYEQYF.

The chain joins TRBV6-2 or TRBV6-3 to TRBJ1-5; TRBD1 might be the D (6 bases). Germline loops: CDR1 MNHEY, CDR2 SVGEGT. The ends were cut back, 6 bases at V and 5 bases at J, with 14 bases in the middle. This CDR3 contains 14 residues. The CDR3 here is CASSHDRTDQPQHF. DNA of the CDR3: TGTGCCAGCAGCCATGACAGGACTGATCAGCCCCAGCATTTT.

The V call is TRBV7-6, the J call TRBJ2-1, with a weak D call TRBD2 (5 bases). Per the germline V gene, CDR1 is SGHVS and CDR2 is FNYEAQ. This CDR3 is built from 13 residues. The V and J ends lost 2 bases and 9 bases respectively, with 11 bases between them. The CDR3 DNA is TGTGCCAGCAGCTTAACCGAAGAGGGTGAGCAGTTCTTC. It translates to CASSLTEEGEQFF.

The CDR3 loop reads CASSPLYSGANVLTF. The CDR3 DNA is TGTGCCAGTAGTCCCCTTTACTCTGGGGCCAACGTCCTGACTTTC. The chain uses TRBV19 and TRBJ2-6; D is undetermined. Per the germline V gene, CDR1 is LNHDA and CDR2 is SQIVND (reference sequence). There are 15 residues in the CDR3. Between the trimmed V and J ends, which lost 5 bases and 0 bases, there was a span of 8 bases.